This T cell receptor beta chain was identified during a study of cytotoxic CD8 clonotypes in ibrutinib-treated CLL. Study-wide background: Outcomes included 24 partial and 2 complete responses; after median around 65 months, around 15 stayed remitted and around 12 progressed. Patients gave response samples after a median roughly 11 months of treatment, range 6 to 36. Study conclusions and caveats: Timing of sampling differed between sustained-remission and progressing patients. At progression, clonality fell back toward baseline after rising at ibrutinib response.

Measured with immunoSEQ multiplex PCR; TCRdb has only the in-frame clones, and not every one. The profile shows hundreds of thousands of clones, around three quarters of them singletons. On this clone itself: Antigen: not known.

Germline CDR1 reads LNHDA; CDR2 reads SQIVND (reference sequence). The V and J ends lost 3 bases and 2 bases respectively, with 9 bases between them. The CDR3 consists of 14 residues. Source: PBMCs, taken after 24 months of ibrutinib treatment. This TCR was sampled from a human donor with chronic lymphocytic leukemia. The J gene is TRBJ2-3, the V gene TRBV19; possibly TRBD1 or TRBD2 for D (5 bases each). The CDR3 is CASSIPGTTDTQYF. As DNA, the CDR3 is TGTGCCAGTAGTATTCCAGGGACCACAGATACGCAGTATTTT.